The 32 T cell receptor beta chains given below trace back to one sample, sequenced in a study of PD-1 blockade in classical Hodgkin lymphoma. The protocol was immunoSEQ multiplex PCR, while the TCRdb copy is restricted to in-frame clones and leaves out a portion. The sample holds some 38,000 clones, about 79% seen once. Each patient relapsed following autologous stem cell transplantation, and prior brentuximab vedotin exposure differed. Sequences were derived from peripheral blood mononuclear cells (PBMCs), sampled at baseline. The source is a human donor with classical Hodgkin lymphoma.

This chain connects TRBV27 to TRBJ1-2; unclear D gene. CDR1 is MNHEY and CDR2 is SMNVEV in the germline V gene (reference sequence). Trimming pared 3 bases from V and 7 bases from J, leaving 12 bases between. The CDR3 sequence is 13 residues long. The CDR3 DNA reads TGTGCCAGCAGTTTGGCGGGAGGATCTGGCTACACCTTC. Translation: CASSLAGGSGYTF.

This clone is medium-sized (0.01 to 0.1%) within its sample. CDR3 region: CASSDRIAEEQFF. In DNA, the CDR3 is TGTGCCAGCAGTGACCGGATAGCGGAGGAGCAGTTCTTC. The chain recombines TRBV6-4 with TRBJ2-1, with D possibly matching TRBD2 (6 bases). The CDR3 is made up of 13 amino acids. Trimming removed 2 bases from V and 10 bases from J, with 12 bases in between. The germline gives CDR1 MRHNA, CDR2 SNTAGT.

V and J are TRBV7-6 and TRBJ1-1; D unresolved. V was pared by 6 bases and J by 1 base, with 18 bases between. The germline gives CDR1 SGHVS, CDR2 FNYEAQ. This CDR3 has 16 residues. Here the CDR3 DNA reads TGTGCCAGCAGTTCCCGGGCCCGGGCCGGGAACACTGAAGCTTTCTTT. Its protein product is CASSSRARAGNTEAFF. Full variable domain (rest looked up from reference TRBV7-6 and TRBJ1-1): GAGVSQSPRYKVTKRGQDVALRCDPISGHVSLYWYRQALGQGPEFLTYFNYEAQQDKSGLPNDRFSAERPEGSISTLTIQRTEQRDSAMYRCASSSRARAGNTEAFFGQGTRLTVV.

Details on this clone: Other DNA sequences of this sample code for an identical CDR3. The genes are TRBV4-1 and TRBJ2-7; 7 nucleotides match TRBD1. V shed 0 bases, J shed 3 bases, and the junction held 5 bases outside the gene matches. From germline, CDR1 is MGHRA and CDR2 YSYEKL. The CDR3 length is 15 residues. The chain's CDR3 is CASSQDRGQGYEQYF. CDR3 DNA: TGCGCCAGCAGCCAAGATAGGGGGCAGGGCTACGAGCAGTACTTC.

The J gene is TRBJ1-1, the V gene TRBV11-3; 7 bases are shared with TRBD1. This CDR3 is built from 12 residues. Germline V lookup: CDR1 SGHNT, CDR2 YENEEA. J lost 8 bases, V lost 3 bases, and 3 bases had no gene match. The DNA for the CDR3 is TGTGCCAGCAGCTTTATGACAGGGGAAGCTTTCTTT. This encodes CASSFMTGEAFF.

The chain has TRBV10-3 and TRBJ1-2; 7 bases line up with TRBD1. From germline, CDR1 is ENHRY and CDR2 SYGVKD. There are 12 residues in the CDR3. The V and J ends lost 8 bases and 10 bases, in that order; junction bases with no gene match: 10. The CDR3 bases are TGTGCCATCTCGGTGGACAGGAGCGACTACACCTTC. Its translation: CAISVDRSDYTF.

CDR3 sequence reads: CSVRRTGGVGEKLFF. CDR3 nucleotides: TGCAGCGTTCGAAGGACAGGGGGCGTCGGTGAAAAACTGTTTTTT. The V and J genes are TRBV29-1 and TRBJ1-4, with 11 bases lining up with TRBD1. Trimming at V came to 5 bases and at J to 7 bases, leaving 9 bases not matched to a gene. CDR3 length: 15 amino acids. Germline V gene sequence: CDR1 SQVTM, CDR2 ANQGSEA. The full variable domain, in which reference TRBV29-1 and TRBJ1-4 provide the parts outside the CDR3, is SAVISQKPSRDICQRGTSLTIQCQVDSQVTMMFWYRQQPGQSLTLIATANQGSEATYESGFVIDKFPISRPNLTFSTLTVSNMSPEDSSIYLCSVRRTGGVGEKLFFGSGTQLSVL.

The chain couples TRBV5-4 to TRBJ2-7, with TRBD1 matching over 11 bases. The CDR3 contains 15 residues. The junction had 3 bases not matched to a gene; V was cut back by 3 bases and J by 1 base. The germline V gene has CDR1 SGHNT and CDR2 YYREEE (reference sequence). The CDR3 sequence: CASSWDRGNSYEQYF. As DNA, the CDR3 is TGTGCCAGCAGCTGGGACAGGGGGAATTCCTACGAGCAGTACTTC.

The V and J genes are TRBV19 and TRBJ1-1, with D perhaps TRBD1 (5 bases). The V end lost 7 bases, the J end lost 10 bases, and 19 bases lay between the germline ends. The germline V gene has CDR1 LNHDA and CDR2 SQIVND (reference sequence). This CDR3 contains 13 residues. The CDR3 here is CASTILEGARAFF. The CDR3 DNA follows: TGTGCCAGTACCATTCTAGAAGGGGCGCGAGCTTTCTTT.

The rearrangement links TRBV4-3 to TRBJ2-1; 9 positions agree with TRBD2. CDR3 length: 16 residues. The V gene end was trimmed by 2 bases and the J gene end by 8 bases; junction bases not matched to a gene: 10. Germline-derived CDR1 and CDR2 are LGHNA and YSLEER. DNA of the CDR3: TGCGCCAGCAGCCAACAGACTAGCGGCCTGCGGGATGAGCAGTTCTTC. Protein product: CASSQQTSGLRDEQFF.

The chain couples TRBV5-1 to TRBJ2-7; 7 nucleotides agree with TRBD1. The junction had 16 bases not matched to a gene; V was cut back by 4 bases and J by 3 bases. The germline gives CDR1 SGHRS, CDR2 YFSETQ. The CDR3 sequence is 17 residues long. The CDR3 reads CASSRTGTVFGIYEQYF. The DNA for the CDR3 is TGCGCCAGCAGCAGAACCGGGACAGTTTTCGGGATCTACGAGCAGTACTTC. Variable domain in full (rest from reference TRBV5-1 and TRBJ2-7): KAGVTQTPRYLIKTRGQQVTLSCSPISGHRSVSWYQQTPGQGLQFLFEYFSETQRNKGNFPGRFSGRQFSNSRSEMNVSTLELGDSALYLCASSRTGTVFGIYEQYFGPGTRLTVT.

This chain links TRBV6-5 with TRBJ2-7; D gene uncertain. Per the germline V gene, CDR1 is MNHEY and CDR2 is SVGAGI. There are 15 residues in the CDR3. Trimming removed 5 bases from V and 2 bases from J, with 16 bases in between. The CDR3 DNA is TGTGCCAGCAGTAGAACTTGGGGTTCCACCTACGAGCAGTACTTC. Translation: CASSRTWGSTYEQYF.

The chain joins TRBV19 to TRBJ2-5, with D perhaps matching TRBD2 (7 bases). V was clipped by 2 bases and J by 3 bases, with 16 bases between them. The CDR3 spans 16 residues. Germline CDR1 LNHDA, CDR2 SQIVND (reference sequence). For the CDR3, the DNA is TGTGCCAGTAGTATAATAGGCACAGGGACTAAAGAGACCCAGTACTTC. Residues: CASSIIGTGTKETQYF.

The genes are TRBV6-1 and TRBJ1-2; 7 positions match TRBD1. The CDR3 is made up of 14 amino acids. V was clipped by 1 base and J by 4 bases; unmatched bases: 3. Germline V gives CDR1 MNHNS, CDR2 SASEGT. As DNA, the CDR3 is TGTGCCAGCAGTGAAGGGTCAGGGGGCTATGGCTACACCTTC. This sequence encodes CASSEGSGGYGYTF.

The V gene is TRBV13, the J gene TRBJ1-2, with TRBD1 matching 7 bases. Looked up from germline, CDR1 is PRHDT and CDR2 is FYEKMQ (reference sequence). The V segment lost 0 bases and the J segment 5 bases; nucleotides outside the gene matches: 3. The CDR3 is 14 amino acids. The CDR3 region is CASSLGGQFYGYTF. The CDR3 bases are TGTGCCAGCAGCTTAGGGGGACAGTTTTATGGCTACACCTTC.

V and J are TRBV7-9 and TRBJ2-7, with 7 bases that match TRBD1. V lost 1 base to trimming and J lost 3 bases; unmatched junction nucleotides: 6. The germline CDR1 and CDR2 sequences are SEHNR and FQNEAQ (reference sequence). The CDR3 has 15 amino acids. DNA of the CDR3: TGTGCCAGCAGCTTAGTACGGGACAGACTCTACGAGCAGTACTTC. Amino acids: CASSLVRDRLYEQYF.

In regard to this clone: The germline gene is not matched at one end of the junction; a read error may be the cause. The genes are TRBV7-9 and TRBJ1-5; D is perhaps TRBD2 (5 bases). TRBJ2-3 matches the DNA end more closely, so the J call is doubtful. Germline values: CDR1 SEHNR, CDR2 FQNEAQ (reference sequence). The CDR3 runs 15 residues. CDR3 in amino acids: CAGSRTLAGNQPQYF. CDR3 sequence (DNA): TGTGCCGGCAGCCGGACTCTGGCGGGCAATCAGCCCCAGTATTTT.

Worth noting for this clone: The junction departs from germline at one end; a sequencing error may be responsible. The chain links TRBV6-5 to TRBJ1-6; D gene ambiguous. The CDR3 contains 12 residues. The germline CDR1 and CDR2 sequences are MNHEY and SVGAGI. The CDR3 loop is CASGYSNSPLHF. The CDR3 DNA reads as TGTGCCAGCGGTTACTCTAATTCACCCCTCCACTTT.

The gene calls are TRBV27 and TRBJ1-2; D is unresolved. CDR1 MNHEY and CDR2 SMNVEV come from the germline V gene (reference sequence). This CDR3 contains 13 residues. V was trimmed by 2 bases and J by 4 bases, leaving 8 bases between them. The CDR3 reads CASSLGGLYGYTF. The CDR3 DNA is TGTGCCAGCAGTTTAGGAGGTCTCTATGGCTACACCTTC.

This sequence joins TRBV28 and TRBJ1-3; D gene uncertain. This CDR3 has 16 residues. CDR1 is MDHEN and CDR2 is SYDVKM in the germline V gene. V lost 3 bases and J 5 bases, leaving 17 bases between the germline ends. In DNA, the CDR3 is TGTGCCAGCAGTTTGCCCGGCCGCACGACGAGAAACACCATATATTTT. This codes for CASSLPGRTTRNTIYF.

The genes are TRBV19 and TRBJ1-1; maybe TRBD1 (5 bases). Trimming removed 3 bases at V and 10 bases at J, with 15 bases between. In germline, CDR1 is LNHDA, CDR2 SQIVND (reference sequence). The CDR3 consists of 13 residues. CDR3 protein: CASSIWGRFGAFF. For the CDR3, the DNA is TGTGCCAGTAGTATCTGGGGACGGTTTGGAGCTTTCTTT.

This clone was found once. The V gene is TRBV27, the J gene TRBJ2-1, with 7 positions matching TRBD2. The CDR3 consists of 16 residues. Germline CDR1 MNHEY, CDR2 SMNVEV (reference sequence). J gave up 2 bases and V 3 bases, and 7 bases lay outside the gene matches. The DNA of the CDR3 is TGTGCCAGCAGTTTCCTTAGCGGGCCTGCCTACAATGAGCAGTTCTTC. Amino acids: CASSFLSGPAYNEQFF.

This rearrangement joins TRBV7-2 to TRBJ2-7, with 10 bases lining up with TRBD2. Per the germline V gene, CDR1 is SGHTA and CDR2 is FQGNSA. The CDR3 loop spans 14 amino acids. The V and J ends lost 3 bases and 4 bases, in that order; junction bases with no gene match: 3. The DNA for the CDR3 is TGTGCCAGCAGCTTCACTAGCGGGGATTACGAGCAGTACTTC. It encodes CASSFTSGDYEQYF. The whole variable domain, filled in from reference TRBV7-2 and TRBJ2-7, reads GAGVSQSPSNKVTEKGKDVELRCDPISGHTALYWYRQSLGQGLEFLIYFQGNSAPDKSGLPSDRFSAERTGGSVSTLTIQRTQQEDSAVYLCASSFTSGDYEQYFGPGTRLTVT.

About this clone: Other DNA sequences in the sample encode the same CDR3. The chain has TRBV7-3 and TRBJ2-5, with D perhaps TRBD1 (6 bases). Between the trimmed V and J ends, which lost 5 bases and 1 base, there was a span of 11 bases. This CDR3 spans 14 amino acids. CDR1 and CDR2 (germline): SGHTA, FQGTGA. In DNA form, the CDR3 reads TGTGCCAGCAGCCCGACAGGTCTCCAAGAGACCCAGTACTTC. This encodes CASSPTGLQETQYF.

CDR3 sequence (DNA): TGTGCCAGCAGAGATCTTGTAGCGGAACGCAATGAGCAGTTCTTC. It yields the protein CASRDLVAERNEQFF. The V gene is TRBV27, the J gene TRBJ2-1; TRBD2 might be the D (6 bases). Trimming removed 6 bases at V and 6 bases at J, with 18 bases between. Germline V gene lookup returns CDR1 MNHEY and CDR2 SMNVEV (reference sequence). There are 15 residues in the CDR3.

V usage is TRBV28 and J usage is TRBJ1-6, with a tentative D call TRBD1 (5 bases). Germline CDR1 is MDHEN and CDR2 is SYDVKM. The V end was cut by 5 bases, the J end by 10 bases, with 15 bases between. The CDR3 consists of 14 residues. Here the CDR3 reads CASSTNGWGSPLHF. CDR3 DNA: TGTGCCAGCAGTACGAACGGATGGGGGTCACCCCTCCACTTT.

This clone rates as medium-sized. This rearrangement joins TRBV5-4 to TRBJ2-5, with D perhaps TRBD2 (6 bases). This CDR3 contains 15 residues. Germline lookup yields CDR1 SGHNT and CDR2 YYREEE (reference sequence). The ends were cut back, 3 bases at V and 5 bases at J, with 17 bases in the middle. The CDR3 DNA reads as TGTGCCAGCAGCTACCTCGGGAGAGGGGAGGAGACCCAGTACTTC. It encodes CASSYLGRGEETQYF.

CDR3 in DNA: TGTGCCAGCAGCTTTAGCAATCAGCCCCAGCATTTT. This gives the protein CASSFSNQPQHF. The chain carries TRBV7-2 and TRBJ1-5; the D is unclear. Per germline, CDR1 SGHTA and CDR2 FQGNSA. The CDR3 is 12 residues long. V was pared by 3 bases and J by 0 bases, with 0 bases between.

The rearrangement joins TRBV5-4 to TRBJ2-7; 11 nucleotides align to TRBD2. Per germline, CDR1 SGHNT and CDR2 YYREEE (reference sequence). This CDR3 has 16 amino acids. The J segment lost 4 bases and the V segment lost 4 bases, leaving 10 bases of the junction unmatched. Here the CDR3 reads CASSPTLAGGSYEQYF. In nucleotides, the CDR3 is TGTGCCAGCAGCCCCACGTTAGCGGGAGGGTCTTACGAGCAGTACTTC.

The rearrangement joins TRBV4-3 to TRBJ2-2; 10 bases match TRBD2. This CDR3 spans 16 amino acids. The V gene's germline CDR1 is LGHNA and CDR2 YSLEER. V lost 0 bases to trimming and J lost 6 bases; unmatched junction nucleotides: 4. The CDR3 region is CASSQELAGAAGELFF. In DNA form, the CDR3 reads TGCGCCAGCAGCCAAGAGCTAGCGGGAGCCGCCGGGGAGCTGTTTTTT.

V is TRBV18 and J is TRBJ2-2; either TRBD1 or TRBD2 may supply D (5 bases each). The CDR3 covers 11 residues. CDR1 KGHSH and CDR2 LQKENI come from the germline V gene. The V end lost 6 bases, the J end lost 8 bases, and 7 bases lay between the germline ends. CDR3 amino acids: CASSGAGELFF. CDR3 sequence (DNA): TGTGCCAGCTCCGGGGCTGGGGAGCTGTTTTTT.

The chain is built from TRBV7-2 and TRBJ2-5; 7 bases are shared with TRBD1. The germline V gene encodes CDR1 SGHTA and CDR2 FQGNSA. The CDR3 totals 16 residues. The J segment lost 2 bases and the V segment lost 1 base, leaving 7 bases of the junction unmatched. The CDR3 loop reads CASSLVSAQGQETQYF. CDR3 coding DNA: TGTGCCAGCAGCTTAGTTTCGGCACAGGGGCAAGAGACCCAGTACTTC. The full variable domain, in which reference TRBV7-2 and TRBJ2-5 provide the parts outside the CDR3, is GAGVSQSPSNKVTEKGKDVELRCDPISGHTALYWYRQSLGQGLEFLIYFQGNSAPDKSGLPSDRFSAERTGGSVSTLTIQRTQQEDSAVYLCASSLVSAQGQETQYFGPGTRLLVL.